This TCR beta chain derives from a study of T cell responses to AZD1222 COVID-19 vaccine. Assay used: immunoSEQ multiplex PCR; TCRdb lists only in-frame clones, some missing. The sample lists roughly 120,000 clones; approximately 90% were seen once. Study-level results: Females made up more of the donors, who were largely white British, and clonal diversity may have come out too low.

A word on this clone: Its antigen is not known.

Germline V gene lookup returns CDR1 LNHDA and CDR2 SQIVND (reference sequence). V lost 6 bases to trimming and J lost 5 bases; unmatched junction nucleotides: 11. The CDR3 is 15 residues long. Specimen: peripheral blood, collected 28 days after the second AZD1222 dose. The chain employs TRBV19 and TRBJ2-7; 9 bases agree with TRBD1. The receptor was derived from an adult who received the AZD1222 COVID-19 vaccine. The CDR3 DNA follows: TGTGCCAGTAGCCCACGACAGGGGGATATCCACGAGCAGTACTTC. This encodes CASSPRQGDIHEQYF.